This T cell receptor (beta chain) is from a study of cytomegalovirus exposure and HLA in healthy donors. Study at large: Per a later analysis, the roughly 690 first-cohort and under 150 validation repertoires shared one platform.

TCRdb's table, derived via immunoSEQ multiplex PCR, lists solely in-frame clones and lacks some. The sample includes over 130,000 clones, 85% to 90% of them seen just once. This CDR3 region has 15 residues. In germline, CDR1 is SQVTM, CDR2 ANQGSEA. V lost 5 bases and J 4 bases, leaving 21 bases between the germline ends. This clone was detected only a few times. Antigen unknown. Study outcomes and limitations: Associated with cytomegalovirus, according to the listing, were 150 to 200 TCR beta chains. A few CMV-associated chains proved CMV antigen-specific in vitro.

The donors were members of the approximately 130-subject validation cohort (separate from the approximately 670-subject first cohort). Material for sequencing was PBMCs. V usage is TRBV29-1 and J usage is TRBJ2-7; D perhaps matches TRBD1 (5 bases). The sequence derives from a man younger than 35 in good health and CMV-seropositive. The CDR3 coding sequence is TGCAGCGTTACCAGGGCCGAGCTCGGTACTTACGAGCAGTACTTC. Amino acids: CSVTRAELGTYEQYF.